These 17 T cell receptor beta chains were all obtained from the same sample, sequenced in a study of T-cell memory formation after mild COVID-19. One entry per CDR3 protein, called by TCRdb with MiXCR from the 5' RACE reads. Among around 390,000 distinct CDR3 sequences listed, about 17% were seen once. Input material: PBMCs or a T cell subset sorted from them (not recorded which). These TCRs come from a man younger than 35 who had mild COVID-19 (a few samples of this study predate the infection). Cell type and time point are not known.

This clonotype was seen at least ten times. CDR3 nucleotides: TGCGCCAGCAGCTTAGGTGCGGTGTTGTGGGATGAGCAGTTCTTC. Translation: CASSLGAVLWDEQFF. This chain connects TRBV5-1 to TRBJ2-1, with unresolved D. Germline V gene sequence: CDR1 SGHRS, CDR2 YFSETQ. Trimming left V 2 bases short and J 8 bases short, with 17 bases between. The CDR3 extends over 15 amino acids.

The chain is built from TRBV9 and TRBJ2-7, with TRBD1 identical over 12 bases. Germline loops: CDR1 SGDLS, CDR2 YYNGEE. The CDR3 has 14 amino acids. V shed 5 bases, J shed 7 bases, and the junction held 7 bases outside the gene matches. The CDR3 loop is CASSFGTGGKEQYF. DNA for the CDR3: TGTGCCAGCAGTTTCGGGACAGGGGGCAAGGAGCAGTACTTC. The variable domain in full, completed from reference TRBV9 and TRBJ2-7, reads DSGVTQTPKHLITATGQRVTLRCSPRSGDLSVYWYQQSLDQGLQFLIQYYNGEERAKGNILERFSAQQFPDLHSELNLSSLELGDSALYFCASSFGTGGKEQYFGPGTRLTVT.

V and J are TRBV12-3 or TRBV12-4 and TRBJ2-7; weak D call: TRBD1 (5 bases). Trimming removed 8 bases at V and 7 bases at J, with 15 bases between. This CDR3 has 12 residues. The CDR3 nucleotides are TGTGCCAGCGTCCTCGGAACAGGAGAGCAGTACTTC. Its translation: CASVLGTGEQYF.

V and J are TRBV30 and TRBJ1-1, with D perhaps TRBD1 (6 bases). CDR1 and CDR2 from the germline V gene are GTSNPN and SVGIG (reference sequence). There are 12 residues in the CDR3. Trimming removed 0 bases at V and 10 bases at J, with 12 bases between. The CDR3 here is CAWSVEGERAFF. For the CDR3, the DNA is TGTGCCTGGAGTGTAGAGGGGGAGCGAGCTTTCTTT.

This chain connects TRBV7-6 to TRBJ2-5; a weak D match, TRBD1 (6 bases). Trimming shortened V by 5 bases and J by 1 base, and 17 bases separated the two germline ends. The CDR3 sequence is 16 residues long. Germline lookup yields CDR1 SGHVS and CDR2 FNYEAQ. The CDR3 loop reads CASSVGQTSFQETQYF. The CDR3 bases are TGTGCCAGCAGCGTAGGACAGACCAGCTTCCAAGAGACCCAGTACTTC.

V gene TRBV21-1 combines with J gene TRBJ2-7. TRBV21-1 is deemed a pseudogene. The CDR3 has 14 residues. The CDR3 bases are TGTGCCAGCAGCAAATCAGTTCGACCCTACGAGCAGTACGTC. Its translation: CASSKSVRPYEQYV.

This clonotype showed up just a few times. The rearrangement joins TRBV24-1 to TRBJ2-2, with D perhaps being TRBD1 or TRBD2 (6 bases each). Germline values: CDR1 KGHDR, CDR2 SFDVKD. Trimming shortened V by 1 base and J by 7 bases, and 15 bases separated the two germline ends. This CDR3 is 16 amino acids long. The CDR3 DNA sequence: TGTGCCACCAGTGATTTTTCCCGGGGGCGAAGCGGGGAGCTGTTTTTT. This gives the protein CATSDFSRGRSGELFF.

The V gene is TRBV5-1, the J gene TRBJ2-1, with TRBD1 matching 7 bases. This CDR3 is built from 14 residues. J was trimmed by 9 bases and V by 4 bases; bases with no gene match: 10. In germline, CDR1 is SGHRS, CDR2 YFSETQ. CDR3 bases: TGCGCCAGCAGCCTGGGCCGGGACAGCCTTGAGCAGTTCTTC. Protein: CASSLGRDSLEQFF.

In its sample, this clonotype was seen many times. The chain employs TRBV11-2 and TRBJ2-1, with TRBD2 identical over 7 bases. The V gene end was trimmed by 3 bases and the J gene end by 10 bases; junction bases not matched to a gene: 6. Germline CDR1 and CDR2: SGHAT and FQNNGV. This CDR3 spans 13 amino acids. The CDR3 loop is CASSFYTLAEQFF. The CDR3 nucleotides are TGTGCCAGCAGCTTCTACACACTAGCGGAGCAGTTCTTC.

There are a few counts of this clonotype. The genes are TRBV5-6 and TRBJ2-1, with TRBD2 matching over 11 bases. V was clipped by 0 bases and J by 5 bases; unmatched bases: 7. The CDR3 is 17 residues long. Per the germline V gene, CDR1 is SGHDT and CDR2 is YYEEEE. The CDR3 loop reads CASSLELTSGDHNEQFF. CDR3 coding DNA: TGTGCCAGCAGCTTGGAGTTGACTAGCGGGGACCACAATGAGCAGTTCTTC.

This clonotype showed up just a few times. The chain recombines TRBV5-1 with TRBJ2-4; 9 bases align to TRBD2. The CDR3 is 15 residues long. V lost 0 bases and J lost 9; bases outside the gene matches: 7. Per germline, CDR1 SGHRS and CDR2 YFSETQ. CDR3 sequence reads: CASSLAAGGFGIQYF. Here the CDR3 DNA reads TGCGCCAGCAGCTTGGCGGCGGGGGGGTTTGGCATTCAGTACTTC. Using reference TRBV5-1 and TRBJ2-4 for the parts outside the CDR3, the full variable domain is KAGVTQTPRYLIKTRGQQVTLSCSPISGHRSVSWYQQTPGQGLQFLFEYFSETQRNKGNFPGRFSGRQFSNSRSEMNVSTLELGDSALYLCASSLAAGGFGIQYFGAGTRLSVL.

There are a few counts of this clonotype. The CDR3, as DNA: TGTGCCAGCAGCTTGGTGGGGGGCCTGGACGAGCAGTACGTC. The encoded protein is CASSLVGGLDEQYV. The V gene is TRBV5-6, the J gene TRBJ2-7, with D possibly being TRBD1 or TRBD2 (6 bases each). The CDR3 contains 14 residues. Trimming took 0 bases from V and 5 from J, leaving 12 bases between them. Germline loops: CDR1 SGHDT, CDR2 YYEEEE.

J is TRBJ2-1 and V is TRBV5-3; TRBD2 is a possible D gene (6 bases). TRBV5-3 is sorted into the ORF group, with uncertain function. The CDR3 is 19 residues long. V was clipped by 5 bases and J by 5 bases, with 29 bases between them. CDR3 bases: TGTGCCAGAAGTTCCCGGGCCCTAAACCGGGACTTGTTAAACAATGAGCAGTTCTTC. This translates into CARSSRALNRDLLNNEQFF.

Only a few counts were recorded for this clonotype. The rearrangement joins TRBV25-1 to TRBJ1-2; D is possibly TRBD1 (6 bases). The V gene's germline CDR1 is MGHDK and CDR2 SYGVNS. The CDR3 has 14 amino acids. Trimming shortened V by 5 bases and J by 5 bases, and 15 bases separated the two germline ends. The CDR3 nucleotides read TGTGCCAGCAGTCGCCTTGGGGGCCGGTATGGCTACACCTTC. Amino acids: CASSRLGGRYGYTF.

The rearrangement links TRBV7-3 to TRBJ2-1; D possibly corresponds to TRBD2 (6 bases). Trimming stripped 4 bases from V and 9 bases from J, with 22 bases between. CDR3 length: 16 residues. Germline CDR1 and CDR2: SGHTA and FQGTGA. The CDR3 spells CASSSTPRTGRCEQFF. The DNA for the CDR3 is TGTGCCAGCAGCTCGACCCCACGGACGGGGAGGTGTGAGCAGTTCTTC.

This clonotype occurred a few times. For the CDR3, the DNA is TGTGCCAGCAGTTACGCCGCGGTTGACGAGCAGTACGTC. Encoded protein: CASSYAAVDEQYV. The rearrangement uses TRBV6-2 or TRBV6-3 and TRBJ2-7, with no clear D. Germline lookup yields CDR1 MNHEY and CDR2 SVGEGT. There are 13 residues in the CDR3. V lost 2 bases and J 5 bases, leaving 10 bases between the germline ends.

This clonotype has just a few counts. The chain carries TRBV7-8 and TRBJ2-1; 11 positions match TRBD1. There are 13 residues in the CDR3. Trimming removed 6 bases from V and 9 bases from J; junction bases left unmatched: 4. Germline CDR1 is SGHVS and CDR2 is FQNEAQ. The CDR3 is CASRKGQGGEQFF. The DNA of the CDR3 is TGTGCCAGCAGGAAGGGACAGGGGGGTGAGCAGTTCTTC.